This TCR beta chain stems from a study of shared clonotypes between healthy human individuals. Broader study findings: Clonotypes which were not shared had lower generation probabilities than clonotypes that all four donors shared. It was the few donors that limited the genetic and exposure-history diversity represented.

Notes on this clone: Its cognate antigen is unknown.

Using immunoSEQ multiplex PCR, the repertoire was profiled, and TCRdb retains in-frame clones only, with some absent. Here the sample spans roughly 2 million clones, more than 90% being singletons. All donors were healthy HIV-negative adults lacking recent acute infections or vaccinations. The V gene's germline CDR1 is MDHEN and CDR2 SYDVKM. Trimming cost V 4 bases and J 7 bases, with 7 bases left between them. The CDR3 totals 11 residues. The chain recombines TRBV28 with TRBJ1-1; D might be TRBD1 (5 bases). The source material was naive CD4+ T cells sorted from blood. Subset described: CD45RA+ positively selected. This TCR was recovered from a man younger than 35 in good health. The CDR3 sequence is CASSWGGEAFF. The DNA for the CDR3 is TGTGCCAGCAGTTGGGGCGGTGAAGCTTTCTTT.